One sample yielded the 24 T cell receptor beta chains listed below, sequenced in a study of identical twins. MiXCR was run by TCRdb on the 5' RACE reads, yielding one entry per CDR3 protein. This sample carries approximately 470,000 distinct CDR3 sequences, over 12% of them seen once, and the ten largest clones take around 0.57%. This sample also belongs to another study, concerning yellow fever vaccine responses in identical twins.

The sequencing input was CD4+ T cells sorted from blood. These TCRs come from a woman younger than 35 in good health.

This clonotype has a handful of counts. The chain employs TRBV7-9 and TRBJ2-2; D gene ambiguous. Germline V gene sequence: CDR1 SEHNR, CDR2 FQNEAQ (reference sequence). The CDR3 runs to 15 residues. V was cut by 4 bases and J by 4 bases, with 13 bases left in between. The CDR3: CASSSQVPGTGELFF. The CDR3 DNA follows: TGTGCCAGCAGCTCCCAGGTTCCGGGCACCGGGGAGCTGTTTTTT.

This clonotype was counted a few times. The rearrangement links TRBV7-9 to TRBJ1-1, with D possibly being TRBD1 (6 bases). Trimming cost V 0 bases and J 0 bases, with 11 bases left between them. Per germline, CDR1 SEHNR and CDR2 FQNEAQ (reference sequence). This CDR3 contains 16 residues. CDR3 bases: TGTGCCAGCAGCTTAGCGTCGGGACATTTGAACACTGAAGCTTTCTTT. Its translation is CASSLASGHLNTEAFF.

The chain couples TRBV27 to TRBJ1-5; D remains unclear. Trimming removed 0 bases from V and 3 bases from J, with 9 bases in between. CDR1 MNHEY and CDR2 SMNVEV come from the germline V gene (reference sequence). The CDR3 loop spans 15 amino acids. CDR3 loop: CASSLSRQSNQPQHF. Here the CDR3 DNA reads TGTGCCAGCAGTTTATCACGGCAGTCCAATCAGCCCCAGCATTTT.

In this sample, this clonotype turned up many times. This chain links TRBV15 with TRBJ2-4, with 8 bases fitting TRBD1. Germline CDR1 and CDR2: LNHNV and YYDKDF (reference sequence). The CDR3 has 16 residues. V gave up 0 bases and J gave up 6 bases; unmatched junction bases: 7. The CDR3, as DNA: TGTGCCACCAGCAGAGACACAGGGGGTTCCAGAAACATTCAGTACTTC. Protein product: CATSRDTGGSRNIQYF.

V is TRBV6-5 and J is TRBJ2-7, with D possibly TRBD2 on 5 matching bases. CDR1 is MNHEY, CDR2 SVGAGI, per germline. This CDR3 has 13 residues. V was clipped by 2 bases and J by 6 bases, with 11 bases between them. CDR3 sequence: CASSYTVGGEQYF. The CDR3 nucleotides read TGTGCCAGCAGTTACACGGTCGGAGGCGAGCAGTACTTC.

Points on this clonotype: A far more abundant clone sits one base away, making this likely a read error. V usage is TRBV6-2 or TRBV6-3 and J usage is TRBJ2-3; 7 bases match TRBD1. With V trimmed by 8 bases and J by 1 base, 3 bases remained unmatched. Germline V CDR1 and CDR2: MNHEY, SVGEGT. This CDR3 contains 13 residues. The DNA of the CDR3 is TGTGCCAGCCGTGGACAGGGCACAGATACGCAGTATTTT. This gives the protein CASRGQGTDTQYF.

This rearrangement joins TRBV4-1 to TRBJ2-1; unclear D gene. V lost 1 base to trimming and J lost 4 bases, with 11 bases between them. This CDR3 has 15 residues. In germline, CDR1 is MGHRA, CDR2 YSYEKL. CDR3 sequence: CASSQVEGSYNEQFF. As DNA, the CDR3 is TGCGCCAGCAGCCAAGTGGAAGGGTCATACAATGAGCAGTTCTTC.

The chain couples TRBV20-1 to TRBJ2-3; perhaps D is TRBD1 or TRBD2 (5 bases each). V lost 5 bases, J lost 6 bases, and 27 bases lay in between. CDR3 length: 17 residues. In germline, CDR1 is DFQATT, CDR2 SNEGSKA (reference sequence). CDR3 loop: CSADTQTRERGTDTQYF. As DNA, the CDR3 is TGCAGTGCTGACACCCAAACCCGGGAAAGAGGGACGGATACGCAGTATTTT.

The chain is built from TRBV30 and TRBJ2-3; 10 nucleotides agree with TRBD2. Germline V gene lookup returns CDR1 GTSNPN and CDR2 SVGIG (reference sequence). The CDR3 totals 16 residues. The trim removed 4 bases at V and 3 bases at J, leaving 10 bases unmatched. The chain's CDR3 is CAWTTGSGRGTDTQYF. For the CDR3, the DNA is TGTGCCTGGACCACCGGGAGCGGGAGGGGTACAGATACGCAGTATTTT.

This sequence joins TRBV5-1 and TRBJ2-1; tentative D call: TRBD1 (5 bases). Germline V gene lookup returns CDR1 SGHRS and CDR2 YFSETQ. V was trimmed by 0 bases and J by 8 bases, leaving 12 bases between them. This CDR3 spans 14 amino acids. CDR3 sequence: CASSLASRVDEQFF. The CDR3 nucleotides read TGCGCCAGCAGCTTGGCATCCAGGGTTGATGAGCAGTTCTTC.

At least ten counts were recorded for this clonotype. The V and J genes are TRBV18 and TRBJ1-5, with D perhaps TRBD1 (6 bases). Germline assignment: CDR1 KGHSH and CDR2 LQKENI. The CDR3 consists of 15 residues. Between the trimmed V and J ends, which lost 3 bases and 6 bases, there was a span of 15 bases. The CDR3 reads CASSPGQGGVQPQHF. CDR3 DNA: TGTGCCAGCTCACCGGGCCAAGGGGGAGTTCAGCCCCAGCATTTT.

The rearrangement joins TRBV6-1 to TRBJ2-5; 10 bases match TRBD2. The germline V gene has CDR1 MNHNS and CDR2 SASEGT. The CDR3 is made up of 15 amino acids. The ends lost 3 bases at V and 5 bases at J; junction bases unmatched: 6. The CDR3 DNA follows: TGTGCCAGCAGTGACCCCAGCGGGGGGGCTGAGACCCAGTACTTC. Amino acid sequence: CASSDPSGGAETQYF.

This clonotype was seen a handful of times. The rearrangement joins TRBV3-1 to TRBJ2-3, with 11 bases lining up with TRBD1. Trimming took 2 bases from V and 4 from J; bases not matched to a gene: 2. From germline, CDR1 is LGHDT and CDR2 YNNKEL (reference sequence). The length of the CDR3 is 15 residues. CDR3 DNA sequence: TGTGCCAGCAGCCAAAGGGACAGGGGGGCAGATACGCAGTATTTT. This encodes CASSQRDRGADTQYF.

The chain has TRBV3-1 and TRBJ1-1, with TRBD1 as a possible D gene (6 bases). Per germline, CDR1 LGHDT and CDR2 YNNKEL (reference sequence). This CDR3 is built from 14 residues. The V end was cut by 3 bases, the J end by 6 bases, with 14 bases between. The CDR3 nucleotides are TGTGCCAGCAGCCACCCTCAGGGGCGAGCTGAAGCTTTCTTT. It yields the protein CASSHPQGRAEAFF.

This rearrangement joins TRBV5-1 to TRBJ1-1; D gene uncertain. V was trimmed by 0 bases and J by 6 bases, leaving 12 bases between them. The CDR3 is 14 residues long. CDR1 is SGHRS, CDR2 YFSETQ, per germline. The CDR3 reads CASSLEGTTPEAFF. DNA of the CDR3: TGCGCCAGCAGCTTGGAGGGAACAACCCCTGAAGCTTTCTTT.

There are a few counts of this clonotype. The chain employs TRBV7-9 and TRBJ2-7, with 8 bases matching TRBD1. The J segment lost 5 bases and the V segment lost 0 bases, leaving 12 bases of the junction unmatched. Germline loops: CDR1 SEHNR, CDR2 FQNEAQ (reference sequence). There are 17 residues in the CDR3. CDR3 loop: CASSLAGRQGIPHEQYF. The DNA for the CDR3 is TGTGCCAGCAGCTTAGCAGGGAGACAGGGGATCCCCCACGAGCAGTACTTC.

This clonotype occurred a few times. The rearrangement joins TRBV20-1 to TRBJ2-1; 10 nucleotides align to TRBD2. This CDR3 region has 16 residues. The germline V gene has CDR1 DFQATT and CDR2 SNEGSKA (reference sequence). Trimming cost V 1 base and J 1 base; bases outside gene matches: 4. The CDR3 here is CSARVSSGGSYNEQFF. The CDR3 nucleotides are TGCAGTGCTAGAGTTTCTAGCGGGGGTTCCTACAATGAGCAGTTCTTC.

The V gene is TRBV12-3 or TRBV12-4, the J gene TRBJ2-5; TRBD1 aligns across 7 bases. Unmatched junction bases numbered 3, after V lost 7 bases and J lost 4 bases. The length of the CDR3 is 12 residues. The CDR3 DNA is TGTGCCAGCACCAGGGGGTCAGAGACCCAGTACTTC. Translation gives CASTRGSETQYF.

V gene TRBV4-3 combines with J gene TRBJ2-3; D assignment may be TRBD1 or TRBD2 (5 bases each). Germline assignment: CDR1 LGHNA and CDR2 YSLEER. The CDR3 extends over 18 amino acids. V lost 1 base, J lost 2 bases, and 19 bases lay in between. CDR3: CASSQGRGQRPVTDTQYF. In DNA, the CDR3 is TGCGCCAGCAGCCAAGGTCGGGGCCAGCGACCTGTCACAGATACGCAGTATTTT.

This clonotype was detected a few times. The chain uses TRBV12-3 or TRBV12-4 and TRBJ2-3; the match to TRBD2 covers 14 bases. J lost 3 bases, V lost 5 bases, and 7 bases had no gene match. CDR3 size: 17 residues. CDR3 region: CASSPGTSGRGTDTQYF. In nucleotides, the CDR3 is TGTGCCAGCAGTCCCGGGACTAGCGGGAGAGGGACAGATACGCAGTATTTT.

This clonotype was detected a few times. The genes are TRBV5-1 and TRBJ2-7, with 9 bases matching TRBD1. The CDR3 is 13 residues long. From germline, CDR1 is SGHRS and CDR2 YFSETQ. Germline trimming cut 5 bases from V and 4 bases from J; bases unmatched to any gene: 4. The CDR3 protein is CASSDGQGYEQYF. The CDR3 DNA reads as TGCGCCAGCAGTGACGGACAGGGGTACGAGCAGTACTTC.

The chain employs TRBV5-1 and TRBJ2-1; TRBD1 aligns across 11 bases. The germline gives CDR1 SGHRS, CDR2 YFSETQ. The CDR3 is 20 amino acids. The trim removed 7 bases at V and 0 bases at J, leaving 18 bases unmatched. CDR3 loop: CASSPPGQGGSASSYNEQFF. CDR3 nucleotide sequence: TGCGCCAGCTCCCCTCCGGGACAGGGGGGAAGCGCAAGCTCCTACAATGAGCAGTTCTTC.

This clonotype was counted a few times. The CDR3 DNA is TGTGCCAGCAGCTTAATGGGACTAGCGGAAGAGACCCAGTACTTC. It translates to CASSLMGLAEETQYF. This chain uses TRBV11-2 with TRBJ2-5; 11 nucleotides line up with TRBD2. Trimming removed 2 bases from V and 3 bases from J; junction bases left unmatched: 2. The CDR3 sequence is 15 residues long. From germline, CDR1 is SGHAT and CDR2 FQNNGV.

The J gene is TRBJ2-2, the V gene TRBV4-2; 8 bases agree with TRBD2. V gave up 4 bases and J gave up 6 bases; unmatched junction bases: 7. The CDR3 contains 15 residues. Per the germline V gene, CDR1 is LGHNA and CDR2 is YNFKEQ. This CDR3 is CASSRKGLVAGELFF. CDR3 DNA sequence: TGTGCCAGCAGCCGAAAGGGACTAGTAGCCGGGGAGCTGTTTTTT.